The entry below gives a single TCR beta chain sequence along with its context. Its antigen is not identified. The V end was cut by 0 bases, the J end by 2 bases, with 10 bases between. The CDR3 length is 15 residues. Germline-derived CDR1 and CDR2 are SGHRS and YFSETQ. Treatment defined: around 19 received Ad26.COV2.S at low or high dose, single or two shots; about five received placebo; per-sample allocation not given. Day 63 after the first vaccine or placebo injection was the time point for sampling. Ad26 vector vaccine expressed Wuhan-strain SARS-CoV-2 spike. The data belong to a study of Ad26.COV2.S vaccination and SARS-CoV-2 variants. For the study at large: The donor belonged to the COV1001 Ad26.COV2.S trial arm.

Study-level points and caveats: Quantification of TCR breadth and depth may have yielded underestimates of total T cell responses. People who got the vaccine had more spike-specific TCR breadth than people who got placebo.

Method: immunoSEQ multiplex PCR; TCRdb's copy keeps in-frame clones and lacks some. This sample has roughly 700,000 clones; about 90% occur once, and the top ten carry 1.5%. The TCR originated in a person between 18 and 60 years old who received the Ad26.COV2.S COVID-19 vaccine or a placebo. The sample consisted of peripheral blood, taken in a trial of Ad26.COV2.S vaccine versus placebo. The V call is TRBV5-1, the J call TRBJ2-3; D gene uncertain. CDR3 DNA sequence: TGCGCCAGCAGCTTGGGCTCGAGTGTCACAGATACGCAGTATTTT. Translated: CASSLGSSVTDTQYF.